A selection of T cell receptor beta chains follows, all from one sample in a study of cytomegalovirus exposure and HLA in healthy donors. Assay used: immunoSEQ multiplex PCR; TCRdb lists only in-frame clones, some missing. The sample includes 90,000 to 120,000 clones, over 70% of them seen just once. Specimen: PBMCs. The receptors stem from a man aged 25 to 40 in good health and CMV-seronegative. Both conserved end residues are part of each CDR3. The D gene is left open where the match is weak. Size tells how often a clone was seen (once, few, many) or the class of an expanded clone, and some rows leave it out.

TRBD1,-,TRBV18,TRBJ1-5,CASSPRQGLVQPQHF,TGTGCCAGCTCACCGCGACAGGGACTCGTGCAGCCCCAGCATTTT
TRBD2,-,TRBV11-1,TRBJ2-5,CASSPRTSRETQYF,TGTGCCAGCAGCCCCCGGACTAGCCGGGAGACCCAGTACTTC
TRBD2,once,TRBV11-3,TRBJ2-7,CASSLGAGGLYEQYF,TGTGCCAGCAGCCTGGGGGCGGGGGGGCTCTACGAGCAGTACTTC
-,-,TRBV7-9,TRBJ2-7,CASSLDWSGEQYF,TGTGCCAGCAGCTTAGACTGGAGCGGCGAGCAGTACTTC
TRBD1,-,TRBV5-1,TRBJ2-7,CASSLTGTSYEQYF,TGCGCCAGCAGCCTGACAGGGACCTCCTACGAGCAGTACTTC
-,few,TRBV6-1,TRBJ2-7,CASSREASALGEQYF,TGTGCCAGCAGCCGAGAGGCTAGCGCCTTAGGGGAGCAGTACTTC
-,-,TRBV6-4,TRBJ1-4,CASSDSGETNEKLFF,TGTGCCAGCAGTGACTCTGGGGAGACTAATGAAAAACTGTTTTTT
-,-,TRBV13,TRBJ1-5,CASSLGPRVDQPQHF,TGTGCCAGCAGCTTAGGCCCCCGCGTCGATCAGCCCCAGCATTTT
TRBD2,-,TRBV5-1,TRBJ2-3,CASSVGLADATDTQYF,TGCGCCAGCAGCGTGGGACTAGCGGACGCCACAGATACGCAGTATTTT
TRBD2,-,TRBV6-5,TRBJ2-7,CASSYSTGTSGYEQYF,TGTGCCAGCAGTTACTCAACTGGGACTAGCGGTTACGAGCAGTACTTC
TRBD1,-,TRBV11-1,TRBJ2-6,CASSRDGRGYLANVLTF,TGTGCCAGCAGCCGAGACGGCAGGGGGTATCTTGCCAACGTCCTGACTTTC
TRBD1,few,TRBV28,TRBJ1-2,CATHRGANYGYTF,TGTGCCACACACAGGGGGGCTAACTATGGCTACACCTTC
-,-,TRBV5-1,TRBJ1-1,CASSFGVRSSNTEAFF,TGCGCCAGCAGCTTTGGAGTTCGCAGTTCGAACACTGAAGCTTTCTTT
TRBD2,-,TRBV15,TRBJ2-5,CATSRDLAGGETQYF,TGTGCCACCAGCAGAGATTTAGCGGGAGGAGAGACCCAGTACTTC
TRBD1,-,TRBV7-9,TRBJ2-7,CASSRSRDRAVVPYEQYF,TGTGCCAGCAGCAGAAGCCGGGACAGAGCGGTAGTGCCCTACGAGCAGTACTTC
-,-,TRBV4-1,TRBJ2-7,CASSHLQGSIDYEQYF,TGCGCCAGCAGCCACCTCCAGGGGAGTATAGACTACGAGCAGTACTTC
TRBD1,-,TRBV5-1,TRBJ2-5,CASSFPGQGGETQYF,TGCGCCAGCAGCTTCCCGGGACAGGGAGGCGAGACCCAGTACTTC
-,-,TRBV5-1,TRBJ1-4,CASSRQAEDEKLFF,TGCGCCAGCAGCCGACAAGCCGAAGATGAAAAACTGTTTTTT
-,-,TRBV28,TRBJ2-3,CASGPPGTDTQYF,TGTGCCAGCGGGCCCCCGGGCACAGATACGCAGTATTTT
-,-,TRBV6-5,TRBJ1-1,CASREGRANTEAFF,TGTGCCAGCAGAGAAGGCAGGGCGAACACTGAAGCTTTCTTT
TRBD1,-,TRBV15,TRBJ2-7,CATAGDRAFHEQYF,TGTGCCACTGCCGGGGACAGGGCATTCCACGAGCAGTACTTC
-,-,TRBV18,TRBJ1-1,CASSPNPGGTEAFF,TGTGCCAGCTCACCTAATCCCGGGGGCACTGAAGCTTTCTTT
TRBD1,-,TRBV30,TRBJ1-4,CACSWRTGHEKLFF,TGTGCCTGCTCCTGGAGGACAGGGCATGAAAAACTGTTTTTT